The clone carrying this T cell receptor (beta chain) has at least ten counts. This specimen comes from a study of neurological immune-mediated disorders. This CDR3 contains 17 residues. Germline CDR1 and CDR2: SGHVS and FQNEAQ. The ends lost 1 base at V and 1 base at J; junction bases unmatched: 4. Each CDR3 protein is one row after TCRdb ran MiXCR on the 5' RACE reads. The sample yields about 58,000 distinct CDR3 sequences, around 3.9% seen once. The source material was PBMCs. This sequence joins TRBV7-8 and TRBJ2-2, with 9 bases matching TRBD1. The source of this sequence is a man aged 25-45 years with multiple sclerosis. For the CDR3, the DNA is TGTGCCAGCAGCTTAGGGACGGGACAGGGGAACACCGGGGAGCTGTTTTTT. Translation: CASSLGTGQGNTGELFF.